This T cell receptor (beta chain) appears in the sequencing data of a study of T cells of healthy individuals. Germline-derived CDR1 and CDR2 are SGHDN and FVKESK. The length of the CDR3 is 17 residues. Trimming took 0 bases from V and 0 from J, leaving 15 bases between them. Only a few counts were recorded for this clonotype. MiXCR, applied by TCRdb to the 5' RACE reads, yields one record per CDR3 protein. The sample has about 100,000 distinct CDR3 sequences; under 20% are singletons. The sequence came from a human donor in good health. The chain uses TRBV14 and TRBJ2-7; possibly TRBD2 for D (6 bases). CDR3 nucleotide sequence: TGTGCCAGCAGCCAAGATCGGGGGACTCGTAGCTCCTACGAGCAGTACTTC. It specifies CASSQDRGTRSSYEQYF.